Below are 27 T cell receptor beta chains sequenced from a single sample in a study of cytomegalovirus exposure and HLA in healthy donors. A multiplex PCR was run with 60 Vbeta primers and 13 Jbeta primers. Profiled with immunoSEQ multiplex PCR; TCRdb holds only in-frame clones, not every one. Seen here are about 86,000 clones, about 71% observed once, and the top ten hold about 8%. Sequencing used PBMCs. Receptor source: a man in his sixties in good health and CMV-seronegative.

J is TRBJ1-4 and V is TRBV15; no clear D. The germline V gene has CDR1 LNHNV and CDR2 YYDKDF (reference sequence). V was cut by 0 bases and J by 4 bases, with 9 bases left in between. CDR3 length: 15 residues. The CDR3 coding sequence is TGTGCCACCAGCAGAGATTCGGGGTTTAATGAAAAACTGTTTTTT. This sequence encodes CATSRDSGFNEKLFF. Combining the CDR3 with reference TRBV15 and TRBJ1-4 gives the whole variable domain DAMVIQNPRYQVTQFGKPVTLSCSQTLNHNVMYWYQQKSSQAPKLLFHYYDKDFNNEADTPDNFQSRRPNTSFCFLDIRSPGLGDTAMYLCATSRDSGFNEKLFFGSGTQLSVL.

The chain joins TRBV2 to TRBJ2-6; D gene unclear. CDR1 and CDR2 from the germline V gene are SNHLY and FYNNEI. V lost 4 bases and J 0 bases, leaving 13 bases between the germline ends. The CDR3 has 17 residues. The CDR3 loop is CASSVGYSRSGANVLTF. CDR3 coding DNA: TGTGCCAGCAGTGTTGGCTACAGCCGCTCTGGGGCCAACGTCCTGACTTTC.

This clone was counted between two and nine times. The gene calls are TRBV2 and TRBJ1-6; D uncertain. V shed 2 bases and J shed 9 bases, with 8 bases lying between them. The germline V gene has CDR1 SNHLY and CDR2 FYNNEI. The CDR3 runs 13 residues. In DNA form, the CDR3 reads TGTGCCAGCAGTGAAATGGCGGGTTCACCCCTCCACTTT. Its translation: CASSEMAGSPLHF.

The chain has TRBV5-6 and TRBJ2-5, with 9 bases aligning to TRBD1. V was pared by 4 bases and J by 5 bases, with 9 bases of the junction left unmatched. Germline CDR1 and CDR2: SGHDT and YYEEEE. CDR3 size: 15 residues. CDR3 in amino acids: CASSPRDRVSETQYF. DNA of the CDR3: TGTGCCAGCAGCCCCCGGGACAGGGTGTCTGAGACCCAGTACTTC.

DNA for the CDR3: TGTGCCAGCAGTTTATCCGGCCGACAGTTCCGCGAGCAGTACTTC. This translates into CASSLSGRQFREQYF. The chain uses TRBV28 and TRBJ2-7, with D perhaps matching TRBD1 (5 bases). Germline V gene data show CDR1 as MDHEN and CDR2 as SYDVKM. The ends were cut back, 1 base at V and 6 bases at J, with 16 bases in the middle. This CDR3 has 15 residues.

This clone was counted between two and nine times. The CDR3 DNA reads TGTGCCACCAGCAGCGCGGGGGCTGGAAACACCATATATTTT. This codes for CATSSAGAGNTIYF. This sequence joins TRBV15 and TRBJ1-3; possible D gene TRBD1, 5 bases. The CDR3 has 14 residues. Deletions cut 3 bases from V and 2 bases from J, with 8 bases between. Germline CDR1 LNHNV, CDR2 YYDKDF (reference sequence).

The rearrangement links TRBV2 to TRBJ2-1; D is possibly TRBD1 (6 bases). CDR3 length: 15 residues. Germline V gene sequence: CDR1 SNHLY, CDR2 FYNNEI. Trimming took 5 bases from V and 8 from J, leaving 19 bases between them. CDR3 residues: CASSPDGQFFHEQFF. DNA for the CDR3: TGTGCCAGCAGTCCCGATGGACAGTTTTTCCATGAGCAGTTCTTC.

This clone was seen only once. The rearrangement uses TRBV10-2 and TRBJ2-6, with 7 positions matching TRBD2. The CDR3 has 18 amino acids. The V gene's germline CDR1 is WSHSY and CDR2 SAAADI. V dropped 5 bases and J dropped 0; count of bases not matched to a gene: 10. Here the CDR3 reads CASSRRRGGSSGANVLTF. The CDR3 DNA is TGCGCCAGCAGTAGGAGAAGGGGAGGGAGCTCTGGGGCCAACGTCCTGACTTTC.

A few counts support this clone. The chain uses TRBV7-9 and TRBJ1-4, with a tentative D call TRBD1 (6 bases). The CDR3 is 15 residues long. V gave up 6 bases and J gave up 3 bases, with 14 bases separating them. Germline CDR1 and CDR2: SEHNR and FQNEAQ (reference sequence). The CDR3 nucleotides are TGTGCCAGCAGATCTCGGACAGCGCCTAATGAAAAACTGTTTTTT. Its translation: CASRSRTAPNEKLFF.

J is TRBJ1-6 and V is TRBV16; D might be TRBD1 (5 bases). This CDR3 spans 15 amino acids. Germline V lookup: CDR1 KGHSY, CDR2 FQNENV. Trimming removed 1 base from V and 8 bases from J, with 12 bases in between. The CDR3 DNA is TGTGCCAGCAGCCAATTGCGTCAGGGTGATTCACCCCTCCACTTT. This gives the protein CASSQLRQGDSPLHF.

In the case of this clone: The sample holds other DNA sequences that translate to the same CDR3. The gene calls are TRBV5-1 and TRBJ2-3; D is uncertain. The CDR3 has 14 amino acids. Trimming shortened V by 0 bases and J by 2 bases, and 7 bases separated the two germline ends. Germline lookup yields CDR1 SGHRS and CDR2 YFSETQ. The CDR3 DNA follows: TGCGCCAGCAGCTTGGGGCAGTCCACAGATACGCAGTATTTT. It yields the protein CASSLGQSTDTQYF.

The chain employs TRBV5-6 and TRBJ1-5; D gene uncertain. V lost 0 bases and J 4 bases, leaving 5 bases between the germline ends. Per germline, CDR1 SGHDT and CDR2 YYEEEE. The length of the CDR3 is 13 residues. CDR3 amino acids: CASSLERNQPQHF. CDR3 bases: TGTGCCAGCAGCTTGGAGAGAAATCAGCCCCAGCATTTT.

This sequence joins TRBV7-6 and TRBJ2-1; D is unclear. The CDR3 spans 15 residues. Trimming removed 1 base at V and 2 bases at J, with 9 bases between. In germline, CDR1 is SGHVS, CDR2 FNYEAQ. CDR3 bases: TGTGCCAGCAGCTTAGAATATGCAGCCTACAATGAGCAGTTCTTC. This translates into CASSLEYAAYNEQFF.

This sequence joins TRBV29-1 and TRBJ2-5, with 8 positions matching TRBD1. CDR3 length: 13 amino acids. The J segment lost 2 bases and the V segment lost 7 bases, leaving 6 bases of the junction unmatched. Germline V CDR1 and CDR2: SQVTM, ANQGSEA. CDR3 amino acids: CSGYRGLQETQYF. CDR3 DNA sequence: TGCAGCGGATACAGGGGGTTGCAAGAGACCCAGTACTTC.

The genes are TRBV5-8 and TRBJ2-7, with 8 bases lining up with TRBD1. The germline V gene encodes CDR1 SGHTS and CDR2 YDEGEE. V gave up 4 bases and J gave up 0 bases; unmatched junction bases: 3. The CDR3 totals 14 residues. The CDR3 nucleotides are TGTGCCAGCAGCGACAGGGGTATCTCCTACGAGCAGTACTTC. Protein product: CASSDRGISYEQYF.

The genes are TRBV27 and TRBJ1-1, with 11 positions matching TRBD1. Losses at the gene ends were 7 bases for V and 11 bases for J; bases not matched to a gene: 12. Per germline, CDR1 MNHEY and CDR2 SMNVEV (reference sequence). This CDR3 is built from 14 residues. The chain's CDR3 is CASTESGTGGKAFF. The CDR3 bases are TGTGCCAGCACCGAATCCGGGACAGGGGGAAAGGCTTTCTTT.

This chain connects TRBV7-2 to TRBJ2-7, with 9 bases that match TRBD2. Germline values: CDR1 SGHTA, CDR2 FQGNSA. J gave up 3 bases and V 5 bases, and 8 bases lay outside the gene matches. The CDR3 contains 15 residues. The CDR3 DNA is TGTGCCAGCAGCGCGGGAGGGACAATCAGCTACGAGCAGTACTTC. Amino acid sequence: CASSAGGTISYEQYF.

The chain is built from TRBV7-2 and TRBJ2-7, with 7 bases identical to TRBD2. This CDR3 is 14 amino acids long. V gave up 2 bases and J gave up 5 bases; unmatched junction bases: 6. CDR1 is SGHTA and CDR2 is FQGNSA in the germline V gene. CDR3 DNA: TGTGCCAGCAGCTTATCCGGGAGGACCCACGAGCAGTACTTC. Its translation is CASSLSGRTHEQYF. Combining the CDR3 with reference TRBV7-2 and TRBJ2-7 gives the whole variable domain GAGVSQSPSNKVTEKGKDVELRCDPISGHTALYWYRQSLGQGLEFLIYFQGNSAPDKSGLPSDRFSAERTGGSVSTLTIQRTQQEDSAVYLCASSLSGRTHEQYFGPGTRLTVT.

The V gene is TRBV5-1, the J gene TRBJ2-3, with D tentatively TRBD2 (5 bases). Between the trimmed V and J ends, which lost 1 base and 0 bases, there was a span of 9 bases. CDR1 and CDR2 (germline): SGHRS, YFSETQ. CDR3 length: 15 amino acids. Here the CDR3 reads CASSLSGASTDTQYF. In DNA, the CDR3 is TGCGCCAGCAGCTTGAGCGGTGCTAGCACAGATACGCAGTATTTT.

The chain combines TRBV5-4 with TRBJ2-3; possible D gene TRBD1, 7 bases. Germline CDR1 is SGHNT and CDR2 is YYREEE (reference sequence). The CDR3 totals 15 residues. V was shortened by 1 base and J by 5 bases, with 14 bases between the two germline ends. The CDR3 region has the DNA TGTGCCAGCAGCTTGTGGAGGGGGCCAGGAGATACGCAGTATTTT. Translated, it gives CASSLWRGPGDTQYF.

The rearrangement joins TRBV5-1 to TRBJ1-1; the match to TRBD1 covers 9 bases. The CDR3 is 15 amino acids. The trim removed 9 bases at V and 7 bases at J, leaving 16 bases unmatched. Germline loops: CDR1 SGHRS, CDR2 YFSETQ. CDR3 DNA: TGCGCCACCGCTCGCGGGACAGGGCGCCATGATGAAGCTTTCTTT. Residues: CATARGTGRHDEAFF.

The genes are TRBV4-1 and TRBJ2-5; TRBD1 might be the D (6 bases). Per germline, CDR1 MGHRA and CDR2 YSYEKL. The length of the CDR3 is 14 residues. Trimming shortened V by 0 bases and J by 5 bases, and 10 bases separated the two germline ends. CDR3: CASSQDPGEETQYF. CDR3 in DNA: TGCGCCAGCAGCCAAGATCCAGGGGAGGAGACCCAGTACTTC.

The CDR3 coding sequence is TGTGCCAGCAGTGATTCAGCGGGCGTCACCGGGGAGCTGTTTTTT. Encoded protein: CASSDSAGVTGELFF. This sequence joins TRBV6-4 and TRBJ2-2; D perhaps matches TRBD2 (6 bases). V lost 3 bases to trimming and J lost 4 bases, with 12 bases between them. This CDR3 contains 15 residues. Per germline, CDR1 MRHNA and CDR2 SNTAGT.

This chain joins TRBV9 and TRBJ2-6; 9 nucleotides match TRBD1. V was pared by 0 bases and J by 3 bases, with 19 bases of the junction left unmatched. Germline loops: CDR1 SGDLS, CDR2 YYNGEE. The CDR3 spans 22 residues. The CDR3, as DNA: TGTGCCAGCAGCGTAGCGGCACGGCAGGGACAGGGATTTACTAGTGGGGCCAACGTCCTGACTTTC. This codes for CASSVAARQGQGFTSGANVLTF. Looking up the rest from reference TRBV9 and TRBJ2-6 gives the full variable domain: DSGVTQTPKHLITATGQRVTLRCSPRSGDLSVYWYQQSLDQGLQFLIQYYNGEERAKGNILERFSAQQFPDLHSELNLSSLELGDSALYFCASSVAARQGQGFTSGANVLTFGAGSRLTVL.

V gene TRBV9 combines with J gene TRBJ2-1, with D perhaps matching TRBD1 (5 bases). V lost 0 bases and J 0 bases, leaving 7 bases between the germline ends. This CDR3 spans 15 amino acids. Germline CDR1 SGDLS, CDR2 YYNGEE. This CDR3 reads CASSVEGNSYNEQFF. The CDR3 nucleotides are TGTGCCAGCAGCGTAGAGGGGAACTCCTACAATGAGCAGTTCTTC.

The rearrangement uses TRBV6-5 and TRBJ2-6, with D possibly TRBD2 on 5 matching bases. Trimming pared 6 bases from V and 4 bases from J, leaving 10 bases between. The CDR3 spans 14 residues. Per germline, CDR1 MNHEY and CDR2 SVGAGI. The CDR3 sequence: CASRGAAGANVLTF. In nucleotides, the CDR3 is TGTGCCAGCAGAGGAGCGGCCGGGGCCAACGTCCTGACTTTC.

In nucleotides, the CDR3 is TGTGCCAGCAGTTTACAGGGGAACACTGAAGCTTTCTTT. It encodes CASSLQGNTEAFF. The V gene is TRBV2, the J gene TRBJ1-1; D may be TRBD1 (6 bases). The ends were cut back, 5 bases at V and 1 base at J, with 8 bases in the middle. This CDR3 is 13 amino acids long. Per the germline V gene, CDR1 is SNHLY and CDR2 is FYNNEI.